The following is a TCR beta chain sequence with its context. Trimming took off 2 bases at V and 7 bases at J, with 5 bases between the two ends. The germline V gene has CDR1 SGHAT and CDR2 FQNNGV. The CDR3 has 11 amino acids. The data derive from a study of control samples from healthy donors and cancer patients. Sequencing used immunoSEQ multiplex PCR; TCRdb keeps in-frame clones, though not all of them. Among under 150,000 clones, 70% to 90% were seen once, and the ten largest hold 2.9%. The clonotype was recovered from a man between 60 and 70 years old in good health. The J gene is TRBJ1-1, the V gene TRBV11-2; D call uncertain. Input material: blood. Written as DNA, the CDR3 is TGTGCCAGCAGCTTAAATTATGAAGCTTTCTTT. Its translation: CASSLNYEAFF.